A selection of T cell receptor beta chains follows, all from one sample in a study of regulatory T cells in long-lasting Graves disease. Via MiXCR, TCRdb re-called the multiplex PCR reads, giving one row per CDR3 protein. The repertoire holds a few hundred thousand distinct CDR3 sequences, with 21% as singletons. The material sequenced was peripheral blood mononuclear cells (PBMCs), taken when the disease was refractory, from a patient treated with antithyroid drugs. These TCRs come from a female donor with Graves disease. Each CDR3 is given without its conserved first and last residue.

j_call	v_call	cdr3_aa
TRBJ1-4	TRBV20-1	SASVPGQGEKLF
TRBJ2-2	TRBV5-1	ASSVRQGTGTGELF
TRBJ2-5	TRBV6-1	ASSWTSLDQY
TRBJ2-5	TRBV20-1	SAETSGGETQY
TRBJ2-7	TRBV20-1	SASGRPAEQY
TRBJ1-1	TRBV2	ASSSPGQGATEAF
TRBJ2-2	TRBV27	ASSLRGSVNTGELF
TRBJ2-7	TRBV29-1	SVGTGGLNEQY
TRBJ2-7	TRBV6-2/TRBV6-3	ASSYEGRGPYEQY
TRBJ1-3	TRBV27	ASSLSPAPRNTIY
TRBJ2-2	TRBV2	ASKLSITGELF
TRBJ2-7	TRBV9	ASSVGDLGGASSEQY
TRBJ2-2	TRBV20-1	SAATSGGYTGELF
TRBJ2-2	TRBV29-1	SVRTGTGELF
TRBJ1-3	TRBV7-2	ASSDGPYSGNTIY
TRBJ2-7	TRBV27	ASSLDRGFSYEQY
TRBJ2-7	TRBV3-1	ASSQDSGSYEQY
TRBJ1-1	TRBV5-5	ASSLGRNTVAF